This entry features one TCR beta chain sequence. This sample was included in a study of blood T cell repertoires in COVID-19. V dropped 4 bases and J dropped 7; count of bases not matched to a gene: 6. This CDR3 contains 14 residues. The germline V gene has CDR1 LNHDA and CDR2 SQIVND (reference sequence). Assay used: immunoSEQ multiplex PCR; TCRdb lists only in-frame clones, some missing. This table has 150,000 to 200,000 clones, more than 80% appearing once. The chain has TRBV19 and TRBJ2-3, with 9 bases lining up with TRBD2. Sequenced input: peripheral blood. The receptor's source is a woman aged 40 to 50 with COVID-19, enrolled during active disease. CDR3 residues: CASSSGRAPNTQYF. CDR3 DNA sequence: TGTGCCAGTAGTAGCGGGAGGGCCCCAAATACGCAGTATTTT.